This T cell receptor beta chain came from a study of blood T cell repertoires in COVID-19. Study overall: Specimens from acute and convalescent COVID-19 originated in the United States, Italy and Spain. Nucleic acid was either cDNA or gDNA, and it came from T cells, B-cell-depleted T cells, or PBMCs.

Profiled with immunoSEQ multiplex PCR; TCRdb holds only in-frame clones, not every one. The sample yields 150,000 to 190,000 clones, approximately 91% seen once. CDR1 is LNHDA and CDR2 is SQIVND in the germline V gene (reference sequence). The CDR3 has 14 amino acids. V lost 1 base, J lost 4 bases, and 10 bases lay in between. V is TRBV19 and J is TRBJ1-2, with a tentative D call TRBD1 (5 bases). The TCR sequence derives from a woman aged 65 to 85 with acute or convalescent COVID-19. The source material was peripheral blood. CDR3 sequence: CASSIARGTYGYTF. In nucleotides, the CDR3 is TGTGCCAGTAGTATAGCTAGGGGAACCTATGGCTACACCTTC.